These 22 T cell receptor beta chains were all obtained from the same sample, sequenced in a study of shared T cell receptors in the human thymus. Assay used: immunoSEQ multiplex PCR; TCRdb lists only in-frame clones, some missing. The table has hundreds of thousands of clones, roughly 74% seen once; the top ten hold about 0.013%. The data were also submitted as part of a second study, on human thymus T cells.

The specimen was thymocytes. The receptors were gathered from a boy in the first two years of life with a congenital heart defect.

The chain couples TRBV30 to TRBJ1-4, with a weak D call TRBD1 (6 bases). The CDR3 is made up of 13 amino acids. V shed 2 bases and J shed 12 bases, with 16 bases lying between them. Germline loops: CDR1 GTSNPN, CDR2 SVGIG (reference sequence). The CDR3 sequence: CAWSPRDRTELFF. The CDR3 region has the DNA TGTGCCTGGAGTCCCAGAGACAGGACGGAACTGTTTTTT.

This clone came up a few times. One junction end disagrees with the germline gene, perhaps due to a read error. V and J are TRBV5-1 and TRBJ2-7; possibly TRBD2 for D (6 bases). This CDR3 spans 13 amino acids. Germline loops: CDR1 SGHRS, CDR2 YFSETQ. CDR3 residues: CASTLDGRGEQYF. CDR3 nucleotides: TGCGCCAGCACCTTGGACGGCCGGGGGGAGCAGTACTTC.

This chain connects TRBV5-1 to TRBJ2-7, with TRBD2 identical over 14 bases. There are 17 residues in the CDR3. Germline CDR1 SGHRS, CDR2 YFSETQ. J gave up 5 bases and V 1 base, and 8 bases lay outside the gene matches. For the CDR3, the DNA is TGCGCCAGCAGCTTGTCCCCGGGACTAGCGGGAGATCACGAGCAGTACTTC. Protein sequence: CASSLSPGLAGDHEQYF.

The J gene is TRBJ1-3, the V gene TRBV6-5, with 7 positions matching TRBD1. The CDR3 is made up of 14 amino acids. The germline CDR1 and CDR2 sequences are MNHEY and SVGAGI. The J segment lost 2 bases and the V segment lost 7 bases, leaving 5 bases of the junction unmatched. CDR3 in DNA: TGTGCCAGCACCCAGACAGGGACTGGAAACACCATATATTTT. This gives the protein CASTQTGTGNTIYF.

This rearrangement joins TRBV5-1 to TRBJ1-2, with 10 bases aligning to TRBD1. V gave up 4 bases and J gave up 8 bases; unmatched junction bases: 14. CDR1 and CDR2 from the germline V gene are SGHRS and YFSETQ. This CDR3 is built from 16 residues. The CDR3 bases are TGCGCCAGCAGCCACCGGGACAGGGGCGGTTCGGAAGGCTACACCTTC. This translates into CASSHRDRGGSEGYTF.

The chain links TRBV2 to TRBJ1-4; 11 nucleotides line up with TRBD1. The CDR3 consists of 16 residues. Germline V gene sequence: CDR1 SNHLY, CDR2 FYNNEI. V shed 6 bases and J 8 bases; nucleotides not matched to a gene: 11. The DNA of the CDR3 is TGTGCCAGCAGGCCGAGAGCGGACAGGGGGCGGGAAAAACTGTTTTTT. It encodes CASRPRADRGREKLFF.

This clone was counted a few times. The genes are TRBV9 and TRBJ2-7, with TRBD2 as a possible D gene (6 bases). The V gene's germline CDR1 is SGDLS and CDR2 YYNGEE. V lost 4 bases and J 6 bases, leaving 20 bases between the germline ends. CDR3 length: 15 residues. CDR3: CASSPHTREVSEQYF. The DNA for the CDR3 is TGTGCCAGCAGCCCACACACGCGGGAAGTAAGCGAGCAGTACTTC.

This chain connects TRBV18 to TRBJ2-1; unclear D gene. This CDR3 spans 13 amino acids. V was trimmed by 2 bases and J by 5 bases, leaving 7 bases between them. Germline assignment: CDR1 KGHSH and CDR2 LQKENI. CDR3 residues: CASSPSLHNEQFF. The CDR3 bases are TGTGCCAGCTCACCATCGCTACACAATGAGCAGTTCTTC.

This clone was found a few times. The CDR3 region is CASSEGGGETGEQFF. CDR3 DNA: TGCGCCAGCAGCGAAGGCGGGGGGGAAACCGGGGAGCAGTTCTTC. The rearrangement uses TRBV4-3 and TRBJ2-1, with TRBD2 matching 9 bases. V trimming: 5 bases; J trimming: 10 bases; junction bases outside the gene matches: 12. Germline V CDR1 and CDR2: LGHNA, YSLEER. The length of the CDR3 is 15 residues.

The rearrangement links TRBV27 to TRBJ2-1; 9 nucleotides line up with TRBD2. The germline V gene encodes CDR1 MNHEY and CDR2 SMNVEV (reference sequence). J gave up 5 bases and V 2 bases, and 4 bases lay outside the gene matches. CDR3 length equals 15 residues. The CDR3 sequence is CASSLAGGDHNEQFF. The CDR3 nucleotides read TGTGCCAGCAGTTTAGCGGGAGGGGACCACAATGAGCAGTTCTTC.

V usage is TRBV28 and J usage is TRBJ2-3, with 13 bases identical to TRBD2. CDR3 length: 21 amino acids. Germline lookup yields CDR1 MDHEN and CDR2 SYDVKM. V lost 2 bases to trimming and J lost 2 bases; unmatched junction nucleotides: 16. The CDR3 coding sequence is TGTGCCAGCAGTTTACCCACCACTAGCGGGAGGGCCAACGACTACACAGATACGCAGTATTTT. This translates into CASSLPTTSGRANDYTDTQYF.

This clone was recorded once. The chain has TRBV5-4 and TRBJ2-7; 8 nucleotides line up with TRBD2. V lost 0 bases and J lost 5; bases outside the gene matches: 13. This CDR3 is built from 17 residues. CDR1 SGHNT and CDR2 YYREEE come from the germline V gene (reference sequence). The CDR3 loop reads CASSLENREGGMDEQYF. Here the CDR3 DNA reads TGTGCCAGCAGCTTGGAGAACCGGGAGGGAGGCATGGACGAGCAGTACTTC.

The CDR3 region has the DNA TGTGCCAGCACCACTACCCCAAAGGATACGCAGTATTTT. This encodes CASTTTPKDTQYF. V usage is TRBV7-9 and J usage is TRBJ2-3, with D uncertain. V was pared by 7 bases and J by 6 bases, with 14 bases between. This CDR3 region has 13 residues. In germline, CDR1 is SEHNR, CDR2 FQNEAQ (reference sequence).

About this clone itself: The sample contains more than one DNA sequence encoding this CDR3. The chain is built from TRBV20-1 and TRBJ2-1; D is perhaps TRBD2 (5 bases). Germline loops: CDR1 DFQATT, CDR2 SNEGSKA (reference sequence). Trimming stripped 0 bases from V and 13 bases from J, with 10 bases between. The CDR3 sequence is 11 residues long. CDR3 sequence (DNA): TGCAGTGCTAGAGATCGTGAGGGCCAGTTCTTC. It codes for CSARDREGQFF.

The chain recombines TRBV29-1 with TRBJ1-2; TRBD1 agrees at 7 bases. Per the germline V gene, CDR1 is SQVTM and CDR2 is ANQGSEA. J was trimmed by 8 bases and V by 7 bases; bases with no gene match: 25. The CDR3 sequence is 17 residues long. This CDR3 reads CSGPPTRLGVTGVGYTF. CDR3 bases: TGCAGCGGCCCCCCTACCCGGTTGGGCGTTACAGGGGTAGGCTACACCTTC.

The chain carries TRBV30 and TRBJ1-1; no firm D call. CDR1 is GTSNPN and CDR2 is SVGIG in the germline V gene (reference sequence). The germline V and J ends were trimmed by 2 bases and 5 bases, with 12 bases remaining between them. The CDR3 has 13 amino acids. The CDR3 nucleotides are TGTGCCTGGAGTCTCAGGCCGGGGACTGAAGCTTTCTTT. Translation gives CAWSLRPGTEAFF.

Written as DNA, the CDR3 is TGTGCCAGCAGTGATGGACAGGGGGGAAGCAATCAGCCCCAGCATTTT. This gives the protein CASSDGQGGSNQPQHF. The genes are TRBV6-1 and TRBJ1-5, with TRBD1 identical over 10 bases. CDR1 MNHNS and CDR2 SASEGT come from the germline V gene. The CDR3 has 16 residues. The junction had 3 bases not matched to a gene; V was cut back by 3 bases and J by 1 base.

The chain carries TRBV19 and TRBJ1-4; 7 positions match TRBD1. V trimming: 1 base; J trimming: 7 bases; junction bases outside the gene matches: 6. Germline CDR1 is LNHDA and CDR2 is SQIVND (reference sequence). There are 15 residues in the CDR3. CDR3 coding DNA: TGTGCCAGTAGTATAGTAGGGGACAGAGGTGAAAAACTGTTTTTT. The encoded protein is CASSIVGDRGEKLFF.

The CDR3: CASSLRGSGYDYGYTF. For the CDR3, the DNA is TGTGCCAGCAGTTTAAGGGGATCTGGTTATGACTATGGCTACACCTTC. J is TRBJ1-2 and V is TRBV28, with D maybe TRBD1 (5 bases). Per the germline V gene, CDR1 is MDHEN and CDR2 is SYDVKM. V lost 2 bases and J lost 3, with 16 bases in between. CDR3 length equals 16 residues.

This chain connects TRBV13 to TRBJ2-2; no reliable D call. Deletions cut 1 base from V and 4 bases from J, with 10 bases between. The CDR3 has 15 amino acids. Germline CDR1 PRHDT, CDR2 FYEKMQ (reference sequence). The CDR3 bases are TGTGCCAGCAGCTTAGTCGCAGGCCCCACCGGGGAGCTGTTTTTT. This sequence encodes CASSLVAGPTGELFF. The complete variable domain, with remaining parts taken from reference TRBV13 and TRBJ2-2, reads AAGVIQSPRHLIKEKRETATLKCYPIPRHDTVYWYQQGPGQDPQFLISFYEKMQSDKGSIPDRFSAQQFSDYHSELNMSSLELGDSALYFCASSLVAGPTGELFFGEGSRLTVL.

The chain links TRBV5-6 to TRBJ2-7; TRBD2 agrees at 10 bases. J gave up 3 bases and V 0 bases, and 9 bases lay outside the gene matches. The CDR3 runs to 17 residues. Germline-derived CDR1 and CDR2 are SGHDT and YYEEEE. The DNA of the CDR3 is TGTGCCAGCAGCTTGGCGCCTAGCGGGAGTCAGAACTACGAGCAGTACTTC. Translating gives CASSLAPSGSQNYEQYF.

CDR3 sequence: CASSLRDRGSPIGNEKLFF. The CDR3 nucleotides are TGTGCCAGCAGCTTAAGGGACAGGGGGAGTCCTATTGGTAATGAAAAACTGTTTTTT. The V call is TRBV7-2, the J call TRBJ1-4; 11 positions match TRBD1. V was clipped by 2 bases and J by 4 bases; unmatched bases: 12. This CDR3 is built from 19 residues. The germline V gene has CDR1 SGHTA and CDR2 FQGNSA.